This T cell receptor beta chain was sequenced during a study of T cell responses to AZD1222 COVID-19 vaccine. Overall study results and limits: Nearly half of spike-specific TCRs reportedly target unmutated variant regions. Repertoires were sampled only after the peak T cell response.

Per the germline V gene, CDR1 is SQVTM and CDR2 is ANQGSEA. V was pared by 6 bases and J by 0 bases, with 12 bases between. The CDR3 has 13 amino acids. Worth noting for this clone: The antigen is unknown.

Clones were read by immunoSEQ multiplex PCR, and TCRdb kept only the in-frame ones, dropping some. Among approximately 200,000 clones listed, more than 85% were seen once. This TCR came from an adult who received the AZD1222 COVID-19 vaccine. The V call is TRBV29-1, the J call TRBJ2-7, with D maybe TRBD2 (6 bases). The sequenced sample was peripheral blood, obtained 28 days after the second AZD1222 dose. CDR3: CSVTFSGSYEQYF. The CDR3 DNA sequence: TGCAGCGTCACGTTTAGCGGCTCCTACGAGCAGTACTTC.